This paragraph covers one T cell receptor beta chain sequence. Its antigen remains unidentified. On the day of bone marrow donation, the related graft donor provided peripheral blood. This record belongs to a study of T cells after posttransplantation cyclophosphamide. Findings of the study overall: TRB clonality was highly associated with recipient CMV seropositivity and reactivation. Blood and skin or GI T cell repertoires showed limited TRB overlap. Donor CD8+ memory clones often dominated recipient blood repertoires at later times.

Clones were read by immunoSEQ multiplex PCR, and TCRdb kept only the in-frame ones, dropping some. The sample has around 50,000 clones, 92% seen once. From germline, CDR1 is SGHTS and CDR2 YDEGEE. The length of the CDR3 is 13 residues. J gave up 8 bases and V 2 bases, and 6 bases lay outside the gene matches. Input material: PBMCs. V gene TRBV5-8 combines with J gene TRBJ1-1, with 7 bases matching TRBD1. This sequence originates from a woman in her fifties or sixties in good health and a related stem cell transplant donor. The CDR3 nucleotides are TGTGCCAGCAGCTTAGGACAGGCATCCGAAGCTTTCTTT. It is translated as CASSLGQASEAFF.